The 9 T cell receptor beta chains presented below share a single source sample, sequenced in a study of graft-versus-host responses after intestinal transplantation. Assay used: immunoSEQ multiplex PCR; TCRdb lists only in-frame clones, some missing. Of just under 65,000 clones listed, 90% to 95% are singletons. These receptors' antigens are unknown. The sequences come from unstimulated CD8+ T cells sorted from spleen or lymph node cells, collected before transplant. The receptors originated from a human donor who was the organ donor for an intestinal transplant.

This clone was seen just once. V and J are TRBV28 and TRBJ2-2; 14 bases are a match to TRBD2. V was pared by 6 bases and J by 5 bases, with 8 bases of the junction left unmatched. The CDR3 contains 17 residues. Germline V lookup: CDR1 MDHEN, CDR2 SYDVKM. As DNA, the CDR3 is TGTGCCAGCAGCTCGGGACTAGCGGGAGTGGCGACCGGGGAGCTGTTTTTT. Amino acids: CASSSGLAGVATGELFF.

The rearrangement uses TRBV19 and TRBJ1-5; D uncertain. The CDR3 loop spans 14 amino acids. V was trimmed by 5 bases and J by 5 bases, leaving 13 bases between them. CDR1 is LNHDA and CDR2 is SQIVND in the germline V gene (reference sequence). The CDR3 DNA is TGTGCCAGTAGTGCTTTTACTCCTTATCAGCCCCAGCATTTT. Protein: CASSAFTPYQPQHF. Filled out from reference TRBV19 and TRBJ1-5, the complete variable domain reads DGGITQSPKYLFRKEGQNVTLSCEQNLNHDAMYWYRQDPGQGLRLIYYSQIVNDFQKGDIAEGYSVSREKKESFPLTVTSAQKNPTAFYLCASSAFTPYQPQHFGDGTRLSIL.

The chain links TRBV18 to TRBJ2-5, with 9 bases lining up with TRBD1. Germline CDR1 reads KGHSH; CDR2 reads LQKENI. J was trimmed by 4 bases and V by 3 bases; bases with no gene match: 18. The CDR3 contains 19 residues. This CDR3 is CASSPPTALTGQGGETQYF. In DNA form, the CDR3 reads TGTGCCAGCTCACCGCCAACCGCTCTAACGGGACAGGGTGGAGAGACCCAGTACTTC.

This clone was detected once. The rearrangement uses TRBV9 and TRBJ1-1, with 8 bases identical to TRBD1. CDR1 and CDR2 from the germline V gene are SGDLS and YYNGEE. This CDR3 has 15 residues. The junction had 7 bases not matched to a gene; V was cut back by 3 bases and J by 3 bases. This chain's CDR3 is CASSASGTGDTEAFF. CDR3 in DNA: TGTGCCAGCAGCGCATCCGGGACAGGTGACACTGAAGCTTTCTTT.

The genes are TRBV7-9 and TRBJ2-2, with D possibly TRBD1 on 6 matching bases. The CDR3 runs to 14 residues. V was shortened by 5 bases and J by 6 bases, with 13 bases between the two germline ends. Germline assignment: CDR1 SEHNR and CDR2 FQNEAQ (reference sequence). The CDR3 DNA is TGTGCCAGCAGCCAAACAGGGCATCCCGGGGAGCTGTTTTTT. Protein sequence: CASSQTGHPGELFF. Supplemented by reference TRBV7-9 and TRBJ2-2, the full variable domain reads DTGVSQNPRHKITKRGQNVTFRCDPISEHNRLYWYRQTLGQGPEFLTYFQNEAQLEKSRLLSDRFSAERPKGSFSTLEIQRTEQGDSAMYLCASSQTGHPGELFFGEGSRLTVL.

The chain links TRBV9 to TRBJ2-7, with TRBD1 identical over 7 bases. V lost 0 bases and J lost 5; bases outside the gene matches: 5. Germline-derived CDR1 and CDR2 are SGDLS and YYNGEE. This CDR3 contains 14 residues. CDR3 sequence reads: CASSVVGQSHEQYF. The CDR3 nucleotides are TGTGCCAGCAGCGTAGTGGGACAGTCCCACGAGCAGTACTTC.

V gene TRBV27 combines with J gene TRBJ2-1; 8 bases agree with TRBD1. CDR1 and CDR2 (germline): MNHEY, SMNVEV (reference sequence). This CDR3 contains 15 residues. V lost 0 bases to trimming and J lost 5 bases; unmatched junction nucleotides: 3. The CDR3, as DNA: TGTGCCAGCAGTTTATCCGGACAGGGCAACAATGAGCAGTTCTTC. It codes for CASSLSGQGNNEQFF.

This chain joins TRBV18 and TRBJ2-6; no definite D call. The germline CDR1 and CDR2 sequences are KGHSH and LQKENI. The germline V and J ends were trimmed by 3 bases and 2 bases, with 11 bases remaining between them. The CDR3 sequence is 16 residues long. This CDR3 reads CASSPLAETGANVLTF. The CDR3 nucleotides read TGTGCCAGCTCACCTCTGGCGGAGACTGGGGCCAACGTCCTGACTTTC. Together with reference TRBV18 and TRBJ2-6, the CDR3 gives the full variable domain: NAGVMQNPRHLVRRRGQEARLRCSPMKGHSHVYWYRQLPEEGLKFMVYLQKENIIDESGMPKERFSAEFPKEGPSILRIQQVVRGDSAAYFCASSPLAETGANVLTFGAGSRLTVL.

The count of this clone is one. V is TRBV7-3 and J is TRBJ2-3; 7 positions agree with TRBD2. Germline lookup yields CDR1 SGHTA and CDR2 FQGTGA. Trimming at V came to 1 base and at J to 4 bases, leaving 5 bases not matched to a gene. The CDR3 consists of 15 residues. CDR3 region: CASSLRAGEADTQYF. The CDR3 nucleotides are TGTGCCAGCAGCTTAAGGGCGGGAGAAGCAGATACGCAGTATTTT. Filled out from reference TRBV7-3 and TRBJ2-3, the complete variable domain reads GAGVSQTPSNKVTEKGKYVELRCDPISGHTALYWYRQSLGQGPEFLIYFQGTGAADDSGLPNDRFFAVRPEGSVSTLKIQRTERGDSAVYLCASSLRAGEADTQYFGPGTRLTVL.